This T cell receptor beta chain comes out of a study of blood T cell repertoires in COVID-19. The trim removed 8 bases at V and 7 bases at J, leaving 7 bases unmatched. Germline assignment: CDR1 LGHDT and CDR2 YNNKEL (reference sequence). The CDR3 is 12 residues long. Clones were sequenced by immunoSEQ multiplex PCR, and TCRdb holds only the in-frame ones, with some missing. The sample includes under 500,000 clones, 87% seen only once; the top ten take roughly 1.8%. The genes are TRBV3-1 (or the pseudogene TRBV3-2) and TRBJ1-1, with 7 bases fitting TRBD1. The sequence was obtained from a woman in her late teens or twenties with acute COVID-19. Source material: PBMCs or T cells enriched from blood (not recorded which). For the CDR3, the DNA is TGTGCCAGCGGGGGGACAGACCTTGAAGCTTTCTTT. Translated, it gives CASGGTDLEAFF.